What follows are 17 T cell receptor beta chains derived from one specimen sequenced in a study of blood T cell repertoires in COVID-19 (dated by TCRdb to between 2020 and 2021). The library relied on the immunoSEQ multiplex PCR assay. In TCRdb, the immuneACCESS table is reduced to in-frame sequences with V and J assigned. These tables do not hold every clone; where another copy was compared, an unresolved V gene accounts for under half, and the others remain unexplained. Recorded for this sample are about 72,000 clones; about four fifths of them occurred a single time. In total, the top ten clones hold about 17% of the sample. Sequences were obtained from peripheral blood. The receptor source for this set is a human donor in a cohort sampled during active COVID-19.

The gene calls are TRBV29-1 and TRBJ2-5; 10 positions match TRBD1. The V segment lost 5 bases and the J segment 3 bases; nucleotides outside the gene matches: 3. The CDR3 runs to 13 residues. CDR1 and CDR2 from the germline V gene are SQVTM and ANQGSEA. CDR3 region: CSVPGTGEETQYF. CDR3 in DNA: TGCAGCGTTCCCGGGACAGGGGAAGAGACCCAGTACTTC. Variable domain in full (rest from reference TRBV29-1 and TRBJ2-5): SAVISQKPSRDICQRGTSLTIQCQVDSQVTMMFWYRQQPGQSLTLIATANQGSEATYESGFVIDKFPISRPNLTFSTLTVSNMSPEDSSIYLCSVPGTGEETQYFGPGTRLLVL.

The V gene is TRBV4-2, the J gene TRBJ1-2; D gene uncertain. Germline V gives CDR1 LGHNA, CDR2 YNFKEQ. Between the trimmed V and J ends, which lost 5 bases and 4 bases, there was a span of 14 bases. The CDR3 loop spans 14 amino acids. Written as DNA, the CDR3 is TGTGCCAGCAGCGCCAGCTCGGCGGGCTATGGCTACACCTTC. As protein: CASSASSAGYGYTF.

This clone was seen only a few times. At one boundary the junction diverges from the germline segment, which might be a read error. The V gene is TRBV30, the J gene TRBJ2-7; 7 positions match TRBD1. The CDR3 loop spans 14 amino acids. CDR1 is GTSNPN, CDR2 SVGIG, per germline (reference sequence). CDR3 nucleotide sequence: TGTGCCTGGAGCTCTCCCTTGGGACAGAGCCGACTTATTTTC. Amino acid sequence: CAWSSPLGQSRLIF.

The chain employs TRBV30 and TRBJ2-1, with 10 bases that match TRBD1. This CDR3 has 13 residues. V lost 4 bases, J lost 7 bases, and 4 bases stayed unmatched. Germline V gives CDR1 GTSNPN, CDR2 SVGIG (reference sequence). CDR3 region: CAWTRDRGNEQFF. The CDR3 DNA follows: TGTGCCTGGACCAGGGACAGGGGAAATGAGCAGTTCTTC.

The gene calls are TRBV6-6 and TRBJ1-1, with 7 bases lining up with TRBD1. The germline CDR1 and CDR2 sequences are MNHNY and SVGAGI (reference sequence). The CDR3 sequence is 13 residues long. V shed 2 bases, J shed 6 bases, and the junction held 3 bases outside the gene matches. In DNA form, the CDR3 reads TGTGCCAGCAGTTACACAGGGGATGCTGAAGCTTTCTTT. Protein product: CASSYTGDAEAFF.

The chain has TRBV6-5 and TRBJ1-2, with 7 bases identical to TRBD1. There are 15 residues in the CDR3. With V trimmed by 6 bases and J by 3 bases, 10 bases remained unmatched. Germline V gives CDR1 MNHEY, CDR2 SVGAGI. This chain's CDR3 is CASSPSGTAYYGYTF. DNA of the CDR3: TGTGCCAGCAGCCCATCCGGGACAGCGTACTATGGCTACACCTTC.

This clone was counted a few times. This chain connects TRBV5-6 to TRBJ2-7; 8 nucleotides agree with TRBD1. The junction had 3 bases not matched to a gene; V was cut back by 7 bases and J by 6 bases. CDR1 and CDR2 (germline): SGHDT, YYEEEE. The CDR3 spans 11 residues. CDR3 amino acids: CASDRGSEQYF. The CDR3, as DNA: TGTGCCAGCGACAGGGGTTCCGAGCAGTACTTC.

The gene calls are TRBV7-8 and TRBJ2-7; 8 bases fit TRBD1. The J segment lost 4 bases and the V segment lost 2 bases, leaving 13 bases of the junction unmatched. CDR1 is SGHVS, CDR2 FQNEAQ, per germline. This CDR3 has 17 residues. The CDR3 region has the DNA TGTGCCAGCAGCTTAATCTCGGGACAGGTAGAACCATACGAGCAGTACTTC. This translates into CASSLISGQVEPYEQYF.

The J gene is TRBJ2-5, the V gene TRBV4-2, with a tentative D call TRBD2 (5 bases). CDR1 and CDR2 (germline): LGHNA, YNFKEQ. The CDR3 is 14 residues long. The germline V and J ends were trimmed by 0 bases and 5 bases, with 10 bases remaining between them. The CDR3 protein is CASSQDGGSETQYF. CDR3 sequence (DNA): TGTGCCAGCAGCCAAGATGGCGGGTCGGAGACCCAGTACTTC.

CDR3 in DNA: TGTGCCAGCAGCCAAATAAACAGGGACGAGCAGTACTTC. As protein: CASSQINRDEQYF. The rearrangement uses TRBV4-2 and TRBJ2-7, with D maybe TRBD1 (6 bases). Trimming pared 2 bases from V and 5 bases from J, leaving 10 bases between. Germline-derived CDR1 and CDR2 are LGHNA and YNFKEQ. The CDR3 sequence is 13 residues long.

The rearrangement joins TRBV5-1 to TRBJ1-2; 7 bases agree with TRBD1. This CDR3 region has 13 residues. The ends lost 0 bases at V and 7 bases at J; junction bases unmatched: 3. CDR1 SGHRS and CDR2 YFSETQ come from the germline V gene. CDR3 in amino acids: CASSLERGLGYTF. The DNA for the CDR3 is TGCGCCAGCAGCTTGGAGAGGGGGCTTGGCTACACCTTC.

J is TRBJ1-6 and V is TRBV6-6; D perhaps matches TRBD1 (6 bases). V lost 8 bases to trimming and J lost 7 bases, with 18 bases between them. The CDR3 sequence is 15 residues long. Germline lookup yields CDR1 MNHNY and CDR2 SVGAGI (reference sequence). The CDR3 here is CASETGLLGNSPLHF. The CDR3 bases are TGTGCCAGCGAAACAGGGTTACTTGGGAATTCACCCCTCCACTTT.

The rearrangement uses TRBV7-8 and TRBJ1-1, with D hard to call. This CDR3 region has 15 residues. Per the germline V gene, CDR1 is SGHVS and CDR2 is FQNEAQ. V lost 5 bases and J lost 4, with 17 bases in between. CDR3 residues: CASSLYTEGTTEAFF. The CDR3 DNA sequence: TGTGCCAGCAGCCTATACACGGAGGGTACCACTGAAGCTTTCTTT.

The chain joins TRBV7-9 to TRBJ1-3; unclear D gene. Germline V CDR1 and CDR2: SEHNR, FQNEAQ (reference sequence). The CDR3 loop spans 13 amino acids. Deletions cut 3 bases from V and 0 bases from J, with 3 bases between. CDR3: CASSLYSGNTIYF. As DNA, the CDR3 is TGTGCCAGCAGCTTGTACTCTGGAAACACCATATATTTT.

The chain uses TRBV7-9 and TRBJ1-1; D may be TRBD1 (6 bases). Germline V CDR1 and CDR2: SEHNR, FQNEAQ (reference sequence). V shed 5 bases and J shed 3 bases, with 13 bases lying between them. This CDR3 has 14 residues. The DNA of the CDR3 is TGTGCCAGCAGCGTAAGGGGGAGAGACACTGAAGCTTTCTTT. It yields the protein CASSVRGRDTEAFF.

V usage is TRBV5-8 and J usage is TRBJ1-5; possibly TRBD1 for D (6 bases). This CDR3 spans 17 amino acids. Germline values: CDR1 SGHTS, CDR2 YDEGEE. Deletions cut 1 base from V and 0 bases from J, with 14 bases between. The CDR3 nucleotides are TGTGCCAGCAGCTTGTGGGCAGGGGCAAATAGCAATCAGCCCCAGCATTTT. This codes for CASSLWAGANSNQPQHF.

The chain couples TRBV3-1 (or the pseudogene TRBV3-2) to TRBJ1-2, with D perhaps matching TRBD1 (5 bases). The CDR3 loop spans 18 amino acids. Germline values: CDR1 LGHDT, CDR2 YNNKEL (reference sequence). Deletions cut 4 bases from V and 0 bases from J, with 21 bases between. The CDR3 region is CASSPRQQRADTNYGYTF. The CDR3, as DNA: TGTGCCAGCAGCCCCCGACAGCAGAGAGCCGATACTAACTATGGCTACACCTTC.